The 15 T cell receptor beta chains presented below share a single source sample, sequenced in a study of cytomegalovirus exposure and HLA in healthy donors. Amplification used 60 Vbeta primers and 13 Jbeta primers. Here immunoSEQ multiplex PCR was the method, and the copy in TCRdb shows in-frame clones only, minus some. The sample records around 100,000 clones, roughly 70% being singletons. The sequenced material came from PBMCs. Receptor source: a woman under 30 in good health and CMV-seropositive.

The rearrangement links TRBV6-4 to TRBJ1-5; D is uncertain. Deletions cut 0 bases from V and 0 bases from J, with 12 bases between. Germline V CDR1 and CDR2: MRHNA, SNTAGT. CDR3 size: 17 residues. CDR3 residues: CASSDSTVLPSNQPQHF. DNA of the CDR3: TGTGCCAGCAGTGACTCCACGGTACTACCTAGCAATCAGCCCCAGCATTTT.

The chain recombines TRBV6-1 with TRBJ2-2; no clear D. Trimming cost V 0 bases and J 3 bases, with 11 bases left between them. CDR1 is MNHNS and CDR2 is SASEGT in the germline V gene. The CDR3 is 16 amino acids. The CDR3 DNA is TGTGCCAGCAGTGAAGCCGGAGCCACCTACACCGGGGAGCTGTTTTTT. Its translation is CASSEAGATYTGELFF.

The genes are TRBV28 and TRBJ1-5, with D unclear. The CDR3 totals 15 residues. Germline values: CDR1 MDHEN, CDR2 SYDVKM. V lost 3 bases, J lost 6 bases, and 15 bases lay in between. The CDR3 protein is CASSLNPERGQPQHF. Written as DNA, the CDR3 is TGTGCCAGCAGTTTGAACCCCGAACGGGGTCAGCCCCAGCATTTT.

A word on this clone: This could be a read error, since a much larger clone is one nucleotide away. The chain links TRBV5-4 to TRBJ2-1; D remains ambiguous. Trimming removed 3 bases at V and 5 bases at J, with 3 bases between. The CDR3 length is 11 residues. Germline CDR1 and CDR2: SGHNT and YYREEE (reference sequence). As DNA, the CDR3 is TGTGCCAGCAGCTCAGACAATGAGCAGTTCTTC. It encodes CASSSDNEQFF.

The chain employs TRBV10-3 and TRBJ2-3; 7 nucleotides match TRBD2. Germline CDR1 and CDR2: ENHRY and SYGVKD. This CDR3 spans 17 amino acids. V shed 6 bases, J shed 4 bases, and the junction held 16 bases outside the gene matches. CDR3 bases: TGTGCCATCAGGGCGAGCGGGACCCTCGTAGGGGCAGATACGCAGTATTTT. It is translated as CAIRASGTLVGADTQYF.

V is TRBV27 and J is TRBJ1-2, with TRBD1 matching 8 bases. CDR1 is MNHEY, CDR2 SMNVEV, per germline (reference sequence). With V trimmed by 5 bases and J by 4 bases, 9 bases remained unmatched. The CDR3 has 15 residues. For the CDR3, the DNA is TGTGCCAGCAGTCCATCACGGACAGGGCCCTATGGCTACACCTTC. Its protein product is CASSPSRTGPYGYTF.

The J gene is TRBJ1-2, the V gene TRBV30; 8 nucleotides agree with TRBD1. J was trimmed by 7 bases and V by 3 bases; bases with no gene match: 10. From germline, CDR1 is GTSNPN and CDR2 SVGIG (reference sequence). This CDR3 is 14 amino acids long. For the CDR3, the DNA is TGTGCCTGGAGCCCCAGCACAGGGGGGGTTGGCTACACCTTC. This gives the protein CAWSPSTGGVGYTF.

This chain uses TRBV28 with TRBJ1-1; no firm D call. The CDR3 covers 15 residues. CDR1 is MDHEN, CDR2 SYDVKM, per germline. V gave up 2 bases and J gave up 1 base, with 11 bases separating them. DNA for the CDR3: TGTGCCAGCAGTTTAAGTCTTTCTAGGAACACTGAAGCTTTCTTT. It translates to CASSLSLSRNTEAFF.

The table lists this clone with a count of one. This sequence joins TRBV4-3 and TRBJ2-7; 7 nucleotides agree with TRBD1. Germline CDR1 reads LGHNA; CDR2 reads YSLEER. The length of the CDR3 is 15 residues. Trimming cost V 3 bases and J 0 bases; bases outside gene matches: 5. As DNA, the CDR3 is TGCGCCAGCAGCCACTGGGACAGCTACTCCTACGAGCAGTACTTC. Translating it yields CASSHWDSYSYEQYF.

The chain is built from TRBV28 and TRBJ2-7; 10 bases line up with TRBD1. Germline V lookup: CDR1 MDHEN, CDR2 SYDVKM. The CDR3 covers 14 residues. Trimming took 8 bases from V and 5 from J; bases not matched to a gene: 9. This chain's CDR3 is CASPGTGAYHEQYF. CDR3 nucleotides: TGTGCCAGCCCGGGGACAGGGGCCTACCACGAGCAGTACTTC.

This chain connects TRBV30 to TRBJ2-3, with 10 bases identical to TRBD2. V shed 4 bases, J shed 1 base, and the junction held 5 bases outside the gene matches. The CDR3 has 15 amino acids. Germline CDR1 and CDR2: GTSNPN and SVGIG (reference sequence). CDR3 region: CAWTFGTSGTDTQYF. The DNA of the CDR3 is TGTGCCTGGACCTTCGGGACTAGCGGCACAGATACGCAGTATTTT. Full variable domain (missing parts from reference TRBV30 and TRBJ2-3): SQTIHQWPATLVQPVGSPLSLECTVEGTSNPNLYWYRQAAGRGLQLLFYSVGIGQISSEVPQNLSASRPQDRQFILSSKKLLLSDSGFYLCAWTFGTSGTDTQYFGPGTRLTVL.

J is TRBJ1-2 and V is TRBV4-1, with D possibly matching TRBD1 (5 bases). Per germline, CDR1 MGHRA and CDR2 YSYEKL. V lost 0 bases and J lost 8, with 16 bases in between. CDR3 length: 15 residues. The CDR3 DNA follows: TGCGCCAGCAGCCAAGAATGGAGGGGTGAGGTCGGCTACACCTTC. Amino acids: CASSQEWRGEVGYTF.

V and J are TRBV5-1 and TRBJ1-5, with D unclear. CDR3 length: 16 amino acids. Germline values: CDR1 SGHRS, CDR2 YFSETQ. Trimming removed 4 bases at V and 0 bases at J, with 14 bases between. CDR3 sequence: CASSPLGPSSNQPQHF. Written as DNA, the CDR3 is TGCGCCAGCAGCCCCCTCGGTCCGAGTAGCAATCAGCCCCAGCATTTT.

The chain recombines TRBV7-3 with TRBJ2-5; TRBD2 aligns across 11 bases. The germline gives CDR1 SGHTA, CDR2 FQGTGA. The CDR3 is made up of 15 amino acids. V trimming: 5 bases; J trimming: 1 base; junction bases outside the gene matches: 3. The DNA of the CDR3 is TGTGCCAGCAGCACTAGCGGGAGTTCCCAAGAGACCCAGTACTTC. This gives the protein CASSTSGSSQETQYF.

The CDR3 sequence is CASSLPQGTYGYTF. DNA for the CDR3: TGTGCCAGCAGTTTGCCCCAGGGAACGTATGGCTACACCTTC. The rearrangement uses TRBV6-6 and TRBJ1-2, with D possibly TRBD1 on 5 matching bases. Per germline, CDR1 MNHNY and CDR2 SVGAGI (reference sequence). Trimming shortened V by 4 bases and J by 5 bases, and 14 bases separated the two germline ends. CDR3 length: 14 residues.